The present T cell receptor (beta chain) was sequenced within a study of blood T cell repertoires in COVID-19. Study in general: Donors in the United States, Italy and Spain gave samples during acute or convalescent COVID-19. From T cells, B-cell-depleted T cells, or PBMCs came the material, which was cDNA or gDNA.

The V end was cut by 0 bases, the J end by 1 base, with 11 bases between. The CDR3 runs to 16 residues. CDR1 is MRHNA, CDR2 SNTAGT, per germline. Some clones are missing from TCRdb's copy, which holds only in-frame ones; the method was immunoSEQ multiplex PCR. The profile covers about 220,000 clones, with about three quarters appearing a single time and roughly 6.7% taken by the ten largest. The clonotype was recovered from a woman between 65 and 79 years old with acute or convalescent COVID-19. V and J are TRBV6-4 and TRBJ2-3, with D possibly being TRBD2 (7 bases). Sequencing used peripheral blood. CDR3 in DNA: TGTGCCAGCAGTGACTCGAGGCGGGGGCGCACAGATACGCAGTATTTT. It is translated as CASSDSRRGRTDTQYF.